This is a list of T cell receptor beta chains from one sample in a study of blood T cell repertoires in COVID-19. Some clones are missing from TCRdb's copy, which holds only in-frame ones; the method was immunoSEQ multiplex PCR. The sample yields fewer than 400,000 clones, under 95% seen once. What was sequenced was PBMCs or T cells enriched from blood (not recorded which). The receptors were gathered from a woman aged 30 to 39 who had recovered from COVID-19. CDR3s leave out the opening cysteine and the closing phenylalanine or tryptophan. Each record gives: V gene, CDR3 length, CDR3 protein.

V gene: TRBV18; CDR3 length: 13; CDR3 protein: ASSPTGGRTDTQY
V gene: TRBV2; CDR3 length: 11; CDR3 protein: ASSGTIHEKLF
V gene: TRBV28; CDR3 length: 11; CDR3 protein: ASSSDSNQPQH
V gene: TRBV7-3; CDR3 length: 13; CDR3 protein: ASSLLAGGSYEQY
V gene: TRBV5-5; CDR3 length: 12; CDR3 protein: ASSKGLSPYEQY
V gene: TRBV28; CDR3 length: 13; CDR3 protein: ASSLMGARYNEQF
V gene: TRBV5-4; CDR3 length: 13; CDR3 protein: ASSLALAGVETQY
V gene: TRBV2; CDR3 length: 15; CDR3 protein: ASSGSGTSAPGETQY
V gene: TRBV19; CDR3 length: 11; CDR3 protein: ASSIARGHEQY
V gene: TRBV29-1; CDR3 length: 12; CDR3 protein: SVESTGESYEQY
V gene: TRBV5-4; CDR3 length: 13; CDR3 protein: ASSPGLGSYNEQF
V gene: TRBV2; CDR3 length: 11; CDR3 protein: ASSGQTGDIQY
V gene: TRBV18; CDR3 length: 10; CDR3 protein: ASSTQGHGYT
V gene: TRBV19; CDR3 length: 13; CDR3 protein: ASSPGGGNTGELF
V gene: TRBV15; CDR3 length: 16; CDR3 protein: ATSRSWTSGGLGETQY
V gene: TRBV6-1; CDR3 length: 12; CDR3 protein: ASSDQGLSYEQY
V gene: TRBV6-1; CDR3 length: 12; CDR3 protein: ASSGRNRLNEQF
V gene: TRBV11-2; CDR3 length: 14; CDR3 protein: ASSRQLDRIPYEQY
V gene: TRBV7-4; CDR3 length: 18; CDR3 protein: TGELAIQALLAGGFYEQY
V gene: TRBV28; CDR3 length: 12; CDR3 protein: ASIRGGANYGYT
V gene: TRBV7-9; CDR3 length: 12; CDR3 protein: ASSSNLEAEKLF
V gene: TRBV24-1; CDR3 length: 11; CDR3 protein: ATSQDSYNEQF
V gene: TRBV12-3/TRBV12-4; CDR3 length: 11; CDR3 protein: ASSFQGQDGYT
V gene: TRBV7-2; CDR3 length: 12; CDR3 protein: ASSPGGGTDTQY
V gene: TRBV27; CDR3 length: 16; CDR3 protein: ASSLSRAGGGKLYEQY
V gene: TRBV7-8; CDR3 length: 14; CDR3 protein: ASSSGLAGQTGELF
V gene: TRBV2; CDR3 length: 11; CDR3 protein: ASSGGVGYGYT
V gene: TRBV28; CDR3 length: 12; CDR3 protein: ASAGASSTDTQY
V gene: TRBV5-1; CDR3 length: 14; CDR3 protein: ASSSGQGYMNTEAF
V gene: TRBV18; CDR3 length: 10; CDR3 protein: ASSSGDSEQY
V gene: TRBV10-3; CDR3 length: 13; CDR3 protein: AISDAGRNIETQY
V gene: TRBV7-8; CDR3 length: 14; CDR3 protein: ASRPFQVSRSSGYT
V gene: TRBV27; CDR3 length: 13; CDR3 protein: ASYPRGGYPYEQY
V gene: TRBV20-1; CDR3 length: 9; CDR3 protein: SAGQEHGYT
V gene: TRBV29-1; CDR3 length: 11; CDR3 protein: SVEDPQGYGYT
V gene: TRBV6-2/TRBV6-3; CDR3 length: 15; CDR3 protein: ASSPFPRTDVNEKLF
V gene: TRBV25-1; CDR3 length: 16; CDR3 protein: ASSWGRAGGKGTGELF
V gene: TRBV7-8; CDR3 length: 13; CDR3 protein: ASSRWTGGNSPLH
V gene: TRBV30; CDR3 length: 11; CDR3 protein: AWMDRLCTEAF
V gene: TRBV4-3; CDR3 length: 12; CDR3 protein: ASSQPGLATGKF
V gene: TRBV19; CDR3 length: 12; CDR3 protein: ASSSGQGRNGYT
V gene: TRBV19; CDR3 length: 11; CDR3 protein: ASQLQGNQPQH
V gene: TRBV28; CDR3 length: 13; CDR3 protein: ASSWTGVVTYGYT
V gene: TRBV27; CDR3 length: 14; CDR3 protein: ASSPRTSGALETQY
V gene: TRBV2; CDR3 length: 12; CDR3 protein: ASSAQGQRYEQY
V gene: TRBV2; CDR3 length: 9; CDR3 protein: ASDRTYEQY
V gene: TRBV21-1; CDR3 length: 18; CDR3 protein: ASSTMGTSGVNRSYNEQF
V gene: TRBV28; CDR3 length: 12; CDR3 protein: ASSIPDSNTEAF
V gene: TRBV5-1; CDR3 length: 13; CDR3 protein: ASPPPGGSFDGYT
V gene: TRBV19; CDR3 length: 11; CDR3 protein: ASSWGTGHEQY
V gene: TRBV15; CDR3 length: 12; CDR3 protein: ATSSFGSGNTIY
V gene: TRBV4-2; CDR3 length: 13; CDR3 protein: ASSQVGGASTEAF
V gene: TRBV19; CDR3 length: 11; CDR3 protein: ASSVTGSPEAF
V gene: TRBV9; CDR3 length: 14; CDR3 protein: ASSVGAAPNTGELF
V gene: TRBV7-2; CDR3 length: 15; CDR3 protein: ASSLSPTGPSTDTQY